This T cell receptor beta chain is from a study of T cells after yellow fever vaccination. Each CDR3 protein gets one entry after TCRdb re-called the 5' RACE reads with MiXCR. Among 550,000 or so distinct CDR3 sequences listed, 15% to 20% were seen once. In its sample, this clonotype was seen a few times. Looked up from germline, CDR1 is SEHNR and CDR2 is FQNEAQ (reference sequence). Trimming removed 5 bases at V and 2 bases at J, with 13 bases between. The CDR3 is made up of 14 amino acids. Sample: PBMCs, taken 15 days after the yellow fever booster vaccination. The chain carries TRBV7-9 and TRBJ2-7, with no clear D. The sequence derives from a man aged 30 to 45 who received the YFV17D yellow fever vaccine. Written as DNA, the CDR3 is TGTGCCAGCAGCCGAAGCGTCCCACCCTACGAGCAGTACTTC. Encoded protein: CASSRSVPPYEQYF.